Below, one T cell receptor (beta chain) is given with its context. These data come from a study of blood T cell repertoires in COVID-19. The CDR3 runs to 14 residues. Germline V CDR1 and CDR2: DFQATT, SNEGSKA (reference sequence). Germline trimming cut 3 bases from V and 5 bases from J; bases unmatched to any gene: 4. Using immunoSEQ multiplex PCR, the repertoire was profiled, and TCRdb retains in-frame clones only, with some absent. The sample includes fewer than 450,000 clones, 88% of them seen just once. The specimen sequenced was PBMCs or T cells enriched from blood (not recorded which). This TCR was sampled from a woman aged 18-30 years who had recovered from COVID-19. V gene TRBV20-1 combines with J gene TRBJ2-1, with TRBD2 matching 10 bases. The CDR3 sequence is CSASPSGRNNEQFF. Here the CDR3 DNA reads TGCAGTGCTAGTCCTAGCGGGAGAAACAATGAGCAGTTCTTC.